This entry is about one T cell receptor beta chain. Its antigen remains unidentified. CDR3 length: 15 amino acids. V gave up 4 bases and J gave up 5 bases, with 18 bases separating them. The germline gives CDR1 KGHSH, CDR2 LQKENI. The record originates from a study of shared clonotypes between healthy human individuals. Study conclusions and caveats: The study found roughly 5% of naive CD4 clonotypes shared across a few donors. Despite large depth, sorted-subset datasets appeared incompletely sequenced.

Every subset had its genomic DNA shared out evenly among several immunoSEQ plates. The table came from immunoSEQ multiplex PCR; TCRdb's copy has only in-frame clones and leaves some out. The data contain around 1 million clones, over 60% of them singletons. J is TRBJ2-7 and V is TRBV18, with D uncertain. The clonotype originates from a man younger than 35 in good health. Sequences were obtained from memory CD4+ T cells sorted from blood. This sample's subset: CD45RA-negative fraction. CDR3 sequence: CASSLGWTPKDEQYF. CDR3 DNA sequence: TGTGCCAGCTCACTAGGGTGGACGCCGAAGGACGAGCAGTACTTC.